The 8 T cell receptor beta chains listed next were all sequenced from one sample in a study of blood T cell repertoires in COVID-19. Using immunoSEQ multiplex PCR, the repertoire was profiled, and TCRdb retains in-frame clones only, with some absent. The sample lists about 110,000 clones, over 70% occurring once. Sample: peripheral blood. All receptors derive from a woman between 50 and 59 years old with acute or convalescent COVID-19.

This clone was counted between two and nine times. The chain combines TRBV27 with TRBJ1-2; TRBD1 agrees at 10 bases. The CDR3 has 14 residues. Germline lookup yields CDR1 MNHEY and CDR2 SMNVEV (reference sequence). V dropped 5 bases and J dropped 5; count of bases not matched to a gene: 5. The CDR3 region has the DNA TGTGCCAGCAGTGTGGGGGGACAGGGGTATGGCTACACCTTC. Translation: CASSVGGQGYGYTF.

The chain uses TRBV15 and TRBJ1-5; unclear D gene. The V end lost 5 bases, the J end lost 5 bases, and 7 bases lay between the germline ends. Per germline, CDR1 LNHNV and CDR2 YYDKDF (reference sequence). The CDR3 spans 12 residues. The CDR3 DNA follows: TGTGCCACCAGCCCTGTTGATCAGCCCCAGCATTTT. It is translated as CATSPVDQPQHF.

With regard to this clone: A junction boundary mismatches the germline segment, possibly from a read error. The CDR3 protein is CASTVGRRLNEKLFF. The CDR3 coding sequence is TGTGCCAGCACCGTAGGGAGGCGTCTTAATGAAAAACTGTTTTTT. V usage is TRBV9 and J usage is TRBJ1-4; D unresolved. Germline V CDR1 and CDR2: SGDLS, YYNGEE. The CDR3 has 15 amino acids.

CDR3 sequence: CASSYFVVGSTGELFF. CDR3 DNA: TGTGCCAGCAGTTACTTTGTCGTTGGGAGCACCGGGGAGCTGTTTTTT. The rearrangement uses TRBV6-5 and TRBJ2-2; weak D call: TRBD2 (5 bases). Germline CDR1 MNHEY, CDR2 SVGAGI. This CDR3 contains 16 residues. The ends were cut back, 1 base at V and 4 bases at J, with 13 bases in the middle.

The sample holds a few counts of this clone. The chain carries TRBV18 and TRBJ2-7, with D possibly TRBD1 on 5 matching bases. Germline CDR1 KGHSH, CDR2 LQKENI. V lost 2 bases and J lost 3, with 26 bases in between. The CDR3 spans 19 residues. DNA for the CDR3: TGTGCCAGCTCACCAAGGCAGGGATCCTCTGGTGTCTCCGACTACGAGCAGTACTTC. Encoded protein: CASSPRQGSSGVSDYEQYF. Full variable domain (missing parts from reference TRBV18 and TRBJ2-7): NAGVMQNPRHLVRRRGQEARLRCSPMKGHSHVYWYRQLPEEGLKFMVYLQKENIIDESGMPKERFSAEFPKEGPSILRIQQVVRGDSAAYFCASSPRQGSSGVSDYEQYFGPGTRLTVT.

This chain connects TRBV9 to TRBJ1-5; possible D gene TRBD1, 6 bases. The germline V gene encodes CDR1 SGDLS and CDR2 YYNGEE. Trimming removed 4 bases from V and 9 bases from J, with 20 bases in between. This CDR3 contains 15 residues. CDR3 loop: CASSRAGRGEGPQHF. The CDR3 coding sequence is TGTGCCAGCAGCCGAGCCGGCAGGGGAGAGGGGCCCCAGCATTTT.

This clone came up a few times. V and J are TRBV30 and TRBJ1-2; TRBD1 aligns across 7 bases. V shed 5 bases, J shed 7 bases, and the junction held 7 bases outside the gene matches. CDR1 is GTSNPN, CDR2 SVGIG, per germline (reference sequence). The CDR3 length is 12 residues. DNA for the CDR3: TGTGCCTGGTCCAGGGGGACCTCTGGCTACACCTTC. As protein: CAWSRGTSGYTF.

The chain couples TRBV6-5 to TRBJ2-1, with a tentative D call TRBD1 (5 bases). Germline lookup yields CDR1 MNHEY and CDR2 SVGAGI. Trimming shortened V by 5 bases and J by 1 base, and 6 bases separated the two germline ends. The length of the CDR3 is 13 residues. CDR3 nucleotides: TGTGCCAGCAGTAGACAGTCCTACAATGAGCAGTTCTTC. The encoded protein is CASSRQSYNEQFF.